This TCR beta chain was recorded in a study of CXCR3-negative and CXCR3-positive naive CD8 T cells. On the study more broadly: Libraries each contributed about 1.5 +/- 0.3 million TRB reads, for about 150 million in total.

CD45RO-CCR7+CD27+CD95- cells counted as naive CD8+ T cells. Germline V gene sequence: CDR1 SGHRS, CDR2 YFSETQ. The CDR3 is 15 amino acids. Preparation of TRB cDNA libraries relied on 5' RACE carrying UMI labels. Reanalyzing the 5' RACE reads, TCRdb keeps one entry per CDR3 protein, without DNA. The sample includes over 100,000 distinct CDR3 sequences. In regard to this clonotype: Its antigen is not identified.

Broader study findings: Against CXCR3-negative naive cells, CXCR3-positive naive cells showed more hydrophobic TRB CDR3s. Much lower diversity was found in memory CD8+ cells, while both naive subsets had comparably high diversity.

This receptor was taken from a human donor in good health. Some clones in this sample may be carry-over from other donors' samples. The sequenced sample consisted of naive CXCR3- CD8+ T cells from blood. The sample's subset: CD45RO-CCR7+CD27+CD95- naive CD8+ T cells lacking CXCR3 (TNR3-). The genes are TRBV5-1 and TRBJ2-3; the TRBD1 assignment by TCRdb is unverifiable without DNA. CDR3 sequence reads: CASSISGASTDTQYF.